Following are 26 T cell receptor beta chains from one sample sequenced in a study of blood T cell repertoires in COVID-19. TCRdb's table, derived via immunoSEQ multiplex PCR, lists solely in-frame clones and lacks some. This table holds about 100,000 clones, 85% to 90% found once. The specimen sequenced was peripheral blood. These TCRs come from a man aged 45 to 65 with acute or convalescent COVID-19.

V and J are TRBV2 and TRBJ1-1; D is perhaps TRBD1 (5 bases). Germline lookup yields CDR1 SNHLY and CDR2 FYNNEI. CDR3 length: 14 amino acids. V dropped 7 bases and J dropped 7 bases, with 19 bases sitting between them. The CDR3 nucleotides read TGTGCCAGCAAGGGAGGCAGGGTCTGGATTGAAGCTTTCTTT. It specifies CASKGGRVWIEAFF.

The chain is built from TRBV5-6 and TRBJ1-4, with D perhaps matching TRBD1 (6 bases). There are 16 residues in the CDR3. Germline V CDR1 and CDR2: SGHDT, YYEEEE. V dropped 4 bases and J dropped 3 bases, with 16 bases sitting between them. The CDR3 loop is CASSPDTGGPNEKLFF. CDR3 DNA sequence: TGTGCCAGCAGCCCAGACACGGGGGGCCCTAATGAAAAACTGTTTTTT.

The sample holds many counts of this clone. This chain joins TRBV10-2 and TRBJ2-5; D not resolved. This CDR3 has 11 residues. Germline loops: CDR1 WSHSY, CDR2 SAAADI. V lost 3 bases and J 7 bases, leaving 6 bases between the germline ends. Here the CDR3 reads CASSDGGTQYF. CDR3 nucleotides: TGCGCCAGCAGTGACGGTGGGACCCAGTACTTC.

J is TRBJ2-7 and V is TRBV28; 7 nucleotides align to TRBD1. Germline CDR1 is MDHEN and CDR2 is SYDVKM. V shed 5 bases, J shed 3 bases, and the junction held 4 bases outside the gene matches. This CDR3 has 13 amino acids. The CDR3 reads CASSIGTVYEQYF. CDR3 DNA: TGTGCCAGCAGTATCGGGACAGTCTACGAGCAGTACTTC.

V and J are TRBV19 and TRBJ2-7; D might be TRBD1 (5 bases). The CDR3 totals 12 residues. V dropped 4 bases and J dropped 3 bases, with 7 bases sitting between them. From germline, CDR1 is LNHDA and CDR2 SQIVND (reference sequence). The CDR3 nucleotides are TGTGCCAGTAGTACAGGGCGCTACGAGCAGTACTTC. Its protein is CASSTGRYEQYF.

The chain uses TRBV2 and TRBJ1-1, with unresolved D. V was cut by 3 bases and J by 1 base, with 6 bases left in between. The CDR3 consists of 13 residues. The germline gives CDR1 SNHLY, CDR2 FYNNEI. The CDR3 region has the DNA TGTGCCAGCAGTGACTACAGGAACACTGAAGCTTTCTTT. Residues: CASSDYRNTEAFF.

The chain couples TRBV28 to TRBJ2-3; 9 nucleotides align to TRBD1. Per germline, CDR1 MDHEN and CDR2 SYDVKM. V gave up 9 bases and J gave up 4 bases; unmatched junction bases: 11. This CDR3 is built from 15 residues. CDR3 sequence reads: CASPPRDRDPDTQYF. The DNA of the CDR3 is TGTGCCAGTCCGCCCCGGGACAGGGACCCAGATACGCAGTATTTT.

This clone appeared a few times. The rearrangement uses TRBV3-1 (or the pseudogene TRBV3-2) and TRBJ2-1; D possibly corresponds to TRBD2 (5 bases). The CDR3 spans 16 residues. The V gene's germline CDR1 is LGHDT and CDR2 YNNKEL (reference sequence). V lost 4 bases to trimming and J lost 2 bases, with 15 bases between them. The CDR3 is CASSLGVSGAYNEQFF. The DNA for the CDR3 is TGTGCCAGCAGCCTCGGAGTGAGCGGCGCCTACAATGAGCAGTTCTTC.

Comments on this clone: Lacking the conserved final phenylalanine or tryptophan, this CDR3 likely reflects a read error. The DNA is left out, because the CDR3 cannot be placed on it with certainty; the CDR3 is given as TCRdb lists it. V and J are TRBV21-1 and TRBJ2-4; TRBD1 is the table's D call, not checked against the DNA. TRBV21-1 is shown as a pseudogene. Both ends counted, the CDR3 spans 10 residues. The CDR3 reads CASSPYGYQG.

The V call is TRBV4-1, the J call TRBJ2-7, with TRBD2 matching over 8 bases. V shed 4 bases, J shed 4 bases, and the junction held 9 bases outside the gene matches. Germline CDR1 reads MGHRA; CDR2 reads YSYEKL. The CDR3 sequence is 15 residues long. The DNA of the CDR3 is TGCGCCAGCAGCCCCCTGGGAGCGGGAGATTACGAGCAGTACTTC. Amino acids: CASSPLGAGDYEQYF.

The V and J genes are TRBV18 and TRBJ2-2; possible D gene TRBD2, 6 bases. This CDR3 has 17 amino acids. Trimming shortened V by 3 bases and J by 6 bases, and 20 bases separated the two germline ends. Germline-derived CDR1 and CDR2 are KGHSH and LQKENI. The chain's CDR3 is CASSPREASVRAGELFF. The CDR3 DNA is TGTGCCAGCTCACCCCGAGAGGCTAGCGTTAGAGCCGGGGAGCTGTTTTTT.

The chain couples TRBV28 to TRBJ2-3, with 14 bases identical to TRBD2. There are 16 residues in the CDR3. Germline loops: CDR1 MDHEN, CDR2 SYDVKM. V shed 7 bases, J shed 5 bases, and the junction held 8 bases outside the gene matches. This CDR3 reads CASIPTSGRAGDTQYF. The CDR3 bases are TGTGCCAGCATCCCGACTAGCGGGAGGGCCGGAGATACGCAGTATTTT.

The rearrangement uses TRBV11-2 and TRBJ2-7; 8 positions agree with TRBD2. Losses at the gene ends were 6 bases for V and 3 bases for J; bases not matched to a gene: 7. The CDR3 is 14 residues long. Germline loops: CDR1 SGHAT, CDR2 FQNNGV. The CDR3 DNA sequence: TGTGCCAGCAGAAGGACTAGCTTAGTCTACGAGCAGTACTTC. Amino acids: CASRRTSLVYEQYF.

The rearrangement joins TRBV10-3 to TRBJ2-7, with 7 bases matching TRBD1. The CDR3 runs 13 residues. Germline V CDR1 and CDR2: ENHRY, SYGVKD. V dropped 3 bases and J dropped 2; count of bases not matched to a gene: 1. In DNA, the CDR3 is TGTGCCATCAGTGACGACAGGGCCTACGAGCAGTACTTC. Encoded protein: CAISDDRAYEQYF.

The J gene is TRBJ2-5, the V gene TRBV3-1 (or the pseudogene TRBV3-2); 7 bases agree with TRBD2. This CDR3 spans 19 amino acids. CDR1 is LGHDT and CDR2 is YNNKEL in the germline V gene (reference sequence). Unmatched junction bases numbered 17, after V lost 0 bases and J lost 4 bases. The CDR3 is CASSQDFVPKSQRGETQYF. The CDR3 coding sequence is TGTGCCAGCAGCCAAGATTTTGTGCCCAAATCTCAGCGGGGAGAGACCCAGTACTTC.

This clone was observed once. The V call is TRBV18, the J call TRBJ2-6; 7 bases fit TRBD2. Germline lookup yields CDR1 KGHSH and CDR2 LQKENI. This CDR3 region has 15 residues. V shed 6 bases and J 2 bases; nucleotides not matched to a gene: 4. The CDR3 loop is CASSPRGAGANVLTF. DNA of the CDR3: TGTGCCAGCTCCCCTCGGGGGGCTGGGGCCAACGTCCTGACTTTC.

The genes are TRBV19 and TRBJ2-1, with 8 bases that match TRBD2. J lost 6 bases, V lost 5 bases, and 6 bases had no gene match. Germline V gene data show CDR1 as LNHDA and CDR2 as SQIVND (reference sequence). The CDR3 has 14 amino acids. The CDR3 sequence is CASSPLAEPNEQFF. The CDR3 DNA reads as TGTGCCAGTAGTCCACTAGCGGAGCCCAATGAGCAGTTCTTC.

The chain uses TRBV7-8 and TRBJ2-7; TRBD2 matches at 12 bases. This CDR3 is 15 amino acids long. Germline values: CDR1 SGHVS, CDR2 FQNEAQ. The junction had 7 bases not matched to a gene; V was cut back by 3 bases and J by 7 bases. CDR3 coding DNA: TGTGCCAGCAGCTTGAGACTAGCGGGAGTAGGTGAGCAGTACTTC. The encoded protein is CASSLRLAGVGEQYF.

The chain has TRBV4-2 and TRBJ1-1; D ambiguous. V was trimmed by 0 bases and J by 5 bases, leaving 13 bases between them. CDR1 is LGHNA and CDR2 is YNFKEQ in the germline V gene. The CDR3 runs 15 residues. CDR3 in DNA: TGTGCCAGCAGCCAAGATGCCCGGAGATGGACTGAAGCTTTCTTT. It encodes CASSQDARRWTEAFF.

The J gene is TRBJ2-1, the V gene TRBV28, with a weak D call TRBD1 (6 bases). This CDR3 comprises 16 residues. Trimming pared 2 bases from V and 1 base from J, leaving 12 bases between. The germline V gene has CDR1 MDHEN and CDR2 SYDVKM. The CDR3 here is CASSLLGTISYNEQFF. The CDR3 DNA reads as TGTGCCAGCAGTTTACTCGGGACAATTTCCTACAATGAGCAGTTCTTC.

This rearrangement joins TRBV28 to TRBJ1-1; possibly TRBD1 for D (6 bases). The CDR3 spans 16 residues. V shed 2 bases and J shed 1 base, with 14 bases lying between them. Germline CDR1 reads MDHEN; CDR2 reads SYDVKM. The DNA of the CDR3 is TGTGCCAGCAGTTTACCCCGGACAGTCTCGAACACTGAAGCTTTCTTT. Amino acid sequence: CASSLPRTVSNTEAFF.

A single count supports this clone. The V and J genes are TRBV4-1 and TRBJ2-7, with D maybe TRBD2 (6 bases). Germline CDR1 is MGHRA and CDR2 is YSYEKL. The CDR3 covers 16 residues. V lost 4 bases to trimming and J lost 3 bases, with 19 bases between them. The chain's CDR3 is CASSLPPTRGYYEQYF. The CDR3, as DNA: TGCGCCAGCAGCCTCCCGCCGACGCGGGGCTACTACGAGCAGTACTTC.

The V call is TRBV7-6, the J call TRBJ1-5; TRBD1 matches at 8 bases. CDR3 length: 16 residues. V dropped 5 bases and J dropped 6; count of bases not matched to a gene: 12. In germline, CDR1 is SGHVS, CDR2 FNYEAQ. CDR3 protein: CASSPRGRESGQPQHF. For the CDR3, the DNA is TGTGCCAGCAGCCCCAGGGGGCGCGAGTCCGGTCAGCCCCAGCATTTT.

The J gene is TRBJ2-2, the V gene TRBV7-9; tentatively, D is TRBD2 (6 bases). Germline CDR1 SEHNR, CDR2 FQNEAQ (reference sequence). CDR3 length: 18 residues. Trimming cost V 1 base and J 3 bases, with 18 bases left between them. In DNA, the CDR3 is TGTGCCAGCAGCTTAGTAGTCTTGGGACTGAGTTACACCGGGGAGCTGTTTTTT. Its translation: CASSLVVLGLSYTGELFF.

This chain joins TRBV6-5 and TRBJ2-5, with 9 positions matching TRBD1. V trimming: 6 bases; J trimming: 1 base; junction bases outside the gene matches: 3. Looked up from germline, CDR1 is MNHEY and CDR2 is SVGAGI. CDR3 length equals 14 residues. In nucleotides, the CDR3 is TGTGCCAGCAGAGGGACAGGGATCCAAGAGACCCAGTACTTC. This encodes CASRGTGIQETQYF.

J is TRBJ2-3 and V is TRBV6-6, with D perhaps TRBD1 (6 bases). The CDR3 runs to 14 residues. Germline-derived CDR1 and CDR2 are MNHNY and SVGAGI (reference sequence). Trimming removed 7 bases at V and 1 base at J, with 12 bases between. The CDR3 DNA sequence: TGTGCCAGCATGGTCCCAGGGGGCACAGATACGCAGTATTTT. It specifies CASMVPGGTDTQYF.